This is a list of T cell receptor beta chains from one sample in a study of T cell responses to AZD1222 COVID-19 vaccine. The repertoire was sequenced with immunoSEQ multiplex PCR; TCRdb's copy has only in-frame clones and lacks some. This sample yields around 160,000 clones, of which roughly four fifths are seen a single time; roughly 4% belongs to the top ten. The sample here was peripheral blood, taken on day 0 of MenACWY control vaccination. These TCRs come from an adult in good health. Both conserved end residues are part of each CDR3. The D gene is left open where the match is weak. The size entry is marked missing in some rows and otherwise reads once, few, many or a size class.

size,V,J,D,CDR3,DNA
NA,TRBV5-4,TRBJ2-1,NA,CASSSAQGNEQFF,TGTGCCAGCAGCTCCGCTCAGGGGAATGAGCAGTTCTTC
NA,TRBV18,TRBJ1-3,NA,CASSTRQIDGNTIYF,TGTGCCAGCTCAACTAGACAAATTGATGGAAACACCATATATTTT
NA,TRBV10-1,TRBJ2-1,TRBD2,CASSDYSGGGNHEQFF,TGCGCCAGCAGTGATTATAGCGGGGGGGGAAATCATGAGCAGTTCTTC
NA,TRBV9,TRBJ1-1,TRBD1,CASSVGADRGTEAFF,TGTGCCAGCAGCGTTGGGGCCGACAGGGGGACTGAAGCTTTCTTT
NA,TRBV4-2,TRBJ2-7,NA,CASSQVLGFDEQYF,TGTGCCAGCAGCCAAGTTCTGGGGTTCGACGAGCAGTACTTC
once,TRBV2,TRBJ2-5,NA,CASSDPGFQETQYF,TGTGCCAGCAGTGATCCGGGGTTCCAAGAGACCCAGTACTTC
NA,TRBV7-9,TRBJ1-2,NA,CASCQDTTEVYGYTF,TGTGCCAGCTGTCAGGACACGACAGAGGTCTATGGCTACACCTTC
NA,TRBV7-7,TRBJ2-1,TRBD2,CASSLLFSGGSYNEQFF,TGTGCCAGCAGCTTACTATTTAGCGGGGGGTCCTACAATGAGCAGTTCTTC
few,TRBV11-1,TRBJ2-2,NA,CASSLASTGELFF,TGTGCCAGCAGCTTAGCTTCCACCGGGGAGCTGTTTTTT
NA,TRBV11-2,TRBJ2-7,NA,CASSLDGGGTFYEQYF,TGTGCCAGCAGCTTAGATGGAGGGGGGACCTTTTACGAGCAGTACTTC
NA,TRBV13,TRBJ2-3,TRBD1,CASSLGGQGTDTQYF,TGTGCCAGCAGCTTAGGGGGACAGGGCACAGATACGCAGTATTTT
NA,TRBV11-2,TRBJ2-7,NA,CASSLVQGGTYEQYF,TGTGCCAGCAGCTTAGTCCAGGGGGGTACCTACGAGCAGTACTTC
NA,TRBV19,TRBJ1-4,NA,CASSQSNAEKLFF,TGTGCCAGTAGTCAGAGCAACGCAGAAAAACTGTTTTTT
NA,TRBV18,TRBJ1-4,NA,CASSPGRGEKLFF,TGTGCCAGCTCACCAGGGAGGGGTGAAAAACTGTTTTTT
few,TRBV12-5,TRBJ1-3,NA,CASGNYPGNTIYF,TGTGCTAGTGGTAACTATCCTGGAAACACCATATATTTT
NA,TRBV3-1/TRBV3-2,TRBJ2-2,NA,CASSQGLTGELFF,TGTGCCAGCAGCCAAGGCCTGACCGGGGAGCTGTTTTTT
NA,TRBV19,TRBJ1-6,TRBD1,CASLRRDRGNSPLHF,TGTGCCAGTTTGAGAAGGGACAGGGGGAATTCACCCCTCCACTTT
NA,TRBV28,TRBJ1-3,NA,CASNEGGVGNTIYF,TGTGCCAGCAACGAGGGAGGGGTTGGAAACACCATATATTTT
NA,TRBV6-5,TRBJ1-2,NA,CASRNRDGNYGYTF,TGTGCCAGCAGAAACAGGGACGGTAACTATGGCTACACCTTC
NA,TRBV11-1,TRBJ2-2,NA,CASSLGAGNTGELFF,TGTGCCAGCAGCTTAGGTGCGGGTAACACCGGGGAGCTGTTTTTT
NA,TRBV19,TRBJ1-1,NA,CASRFKVLNTEAFF,TGTGCCAGTAGGTTTAAAGTCCTGAACACTGAAGCTTTCTTT
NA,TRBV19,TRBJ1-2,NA,CASSTQNTGYGYTF,TGTGCCAGTAGTACCCAAAACACAGGGTATGGCTACACCTTC
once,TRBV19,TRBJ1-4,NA,CASRAAANEKLFF,TGTGCCAGTAGGGCGGCAGCTAATGAAAAACTGTTTTTT
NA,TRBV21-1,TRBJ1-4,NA,CASSKDRGPNEKLFF,TGTGCCAGCAGCAAGGACAGGGGCCCTAATGAAAAACTGTTTTTT
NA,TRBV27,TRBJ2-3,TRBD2,CASSLILAGVGTQYF,TGTGCCAGCAGTTTAATCCTAGCGGGGGTGGGTACGCAGTATTTT
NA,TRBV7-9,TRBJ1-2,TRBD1,CASSLQGARGYTF,TGTGCCAGCAGCTTACAGGGGGCGAGGGGCTACACCTTC
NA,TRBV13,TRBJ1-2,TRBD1,CASSYDRGRFGYTF,TGTGCCAGCAGTTACGACAGGGGGCGCTTTGGCTACACCTTC
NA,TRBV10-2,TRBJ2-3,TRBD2,CASSESLAGAKDTQYF,TGCGCCAGCAGTGAGTCGCTAGCGGGGGCCAAGGATACGCAGTATTTT
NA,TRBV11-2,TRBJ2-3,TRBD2,CASSPSGGLTKVSTDTQYF,TGTGCCAGCAGCCCTAGCGGGGGCCTTACTAAGGTCTCCACAGATACGCAGTATTTT
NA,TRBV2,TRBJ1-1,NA,CATIDSNTEAFF,TGTGCCACCATCGACAGCAACACTGAAGCTTTCTTT
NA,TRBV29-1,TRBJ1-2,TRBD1,CSGGQGEANYGYTF,TGCAGCGGGGGACAGGGGGAAGCTAACTATGGCTACACCTTC
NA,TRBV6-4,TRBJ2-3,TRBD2,CASSASGGATDTQYF,TGTGCCAGCAGTGCTAGCGGGGGGGCCACAGATACGCAGTATTTT
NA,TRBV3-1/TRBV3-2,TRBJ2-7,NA,CASSQEVTSSVSYEQYF,TGTGCCAGCAGCCAAGAGGTCACTAGCTCCGTATCCTACGAGCAGTACTTC
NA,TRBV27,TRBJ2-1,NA,CASRLPGGTYNEQFF,TGTGCCAGCAGGCTTCCGGGCGGGACCTACAATGAGCAGTTCTTC
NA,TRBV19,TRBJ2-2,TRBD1,CASTATGDAGELFF,TGTGCCAGTACCGCGACAGGGGATGCCGGGGAGCTGTTTTTT
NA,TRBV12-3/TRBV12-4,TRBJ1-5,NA,CASSLRGQPQHF,TGTGCCAGCAGTTTACGGGGTCAGCCCCAGCATTTT
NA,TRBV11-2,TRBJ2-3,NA,CASSLGRGISTDTQYF,TGTGCCAGCAGCTTAGGGCGGGGAATTAGCACAGATACGCAGTATTTT
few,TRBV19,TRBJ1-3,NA,CASAPRAGNTIYF,TGTGCCAGCGCCCCCCGGGCCGGAAACACCATATATTTT
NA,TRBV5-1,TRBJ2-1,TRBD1,CASAAGTGEPNEQFF,TGCGCCAGCGCCGCCGGGACAGGGGAGCCCAATGAGCAGTTCTTC
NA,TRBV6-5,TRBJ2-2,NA,CASSWGSPYTGELFF,TGTGCCAGCAGTTGGGGCAGCCCCTACACCGGGGAGCTGTTTTTT
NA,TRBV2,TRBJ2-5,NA,CASSEAAGRGPTQETQYF,TGTGCCAGCAGTGAAGCGGCAGGAAGAGGCCCGACACAAGAGACCCAGTACTTC
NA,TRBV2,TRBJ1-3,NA,CASTLKILLSSGNTIYF,TGTGCCAGCACTCTAAAGATTCTGCTTAGCTCTGGAAACACCATATATTTT
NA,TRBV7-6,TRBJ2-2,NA,CASSAYGRRQNTGELFF,TGTGCCAGCAGCGCATATGGGCGGAGACAGAACACCGGGGAGCTGTTTTTT
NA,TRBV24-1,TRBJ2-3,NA,CATSDLLFGGTDTQYF,TGTGCCACCAGTGATTTACTTTTCGGGGGCACAGATACGCAGTATTTT
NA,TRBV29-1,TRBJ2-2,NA,CSVAQNTGELFF,TGCAGCGTTGCACAGAACACCGGGGAGCTGTTTTTT
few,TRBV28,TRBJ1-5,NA,CASTRGSNQPQHF,TGTGCCAGCACCCGGGGTAGCAATCAGCCCCAGCATTTT
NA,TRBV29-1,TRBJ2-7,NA,CSVEQTYEQYF,TGCAGCGTTGAACAGACCTACGAGCAGTACTTC
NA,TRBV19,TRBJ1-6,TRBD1,CASSMEGTANSPLHF,TGTGCCAGTAGTATGGAAGGGACAGCCAATTCACCCCTCCACTTT
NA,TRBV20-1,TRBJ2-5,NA,CSAIPPETQYF,TGCAGTGCTATCCCCCCGGAGACCCAGTACTTC
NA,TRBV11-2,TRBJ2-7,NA,CASSLTDGPYEQYF,TGTGCCAGCAGCTTAACGGACGGACCCTACGAGCAGTACTTC
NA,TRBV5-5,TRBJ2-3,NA,CASSFLRTDTQYF,TGTGCCAGCAGCTTTTTGCGAACAGATACGCAGTATTTT
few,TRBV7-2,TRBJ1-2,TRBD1,CASSLGQGRTSGYTF,TGTGCCAGCAGCCTAGGACAGGGAAGGACTAGTGGCTACACCTTC
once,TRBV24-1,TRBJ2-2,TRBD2,CATSDSGLAGDPGELFF,TGTGCCACCAGTGATTCTGGCCTAGCGGGGGACCCCGGGGAGCTGTTTTTT
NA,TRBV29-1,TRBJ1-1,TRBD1,CSVAGTGKETFF,TGCAGCGTTGCCGGGACAGGTAAAGAGACTTTCTTT
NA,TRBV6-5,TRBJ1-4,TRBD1,CASSWTGSATNEKLFF,TGTGCCAGCAGTTGGACAGGGTCAGCCACTAATGAAAAACTGTTTTTT
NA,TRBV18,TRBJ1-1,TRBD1,CASSPKYITGGSNTEAFF,TGTGCCAGCTCACCAAAGTATATAACAGGGGGGTCGAACACTGAAGCTTTCTTT
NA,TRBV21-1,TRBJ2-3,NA,CASSKRSPFTSTDTQYF,TGTGCCAGCAGCAAAAGGAGTCCTTTCACTAGCACAGATACGCAGTATTTT
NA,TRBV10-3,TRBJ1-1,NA,CAISRPDTEAFF,TGTGCCATCAGTCGGCCTGACACTGAAGCTTTCTTT
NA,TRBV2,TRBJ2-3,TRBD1,CASNRGNPSTDTQYF,TGTGCCAGCAACAGGGGTAATCCTAGCACAGATACGCAGTATTTT